The present TCR beta chain was sequenced within a study of cytomegalovirus exposure and HLA in healthy donors. Findings and caveats of the study: Sequences of the TCR beta chain were said to predict the HLA-A and HLA-B alleles of most subjects accurately. The classifier reportedly diagnosed cytomegalovirus status with high specificity and sensitivity. Information on immune exposure was restricted to one variable (CMV serostatus).

A multiplex PCR was run with 60 Vbeta primers and 13 Jbeta primers. TCRdb's table, derived via immunoSEQ multiplex PCR, lists solely in-frame clones and lacks some. This table holds approximately 220,000 clones, 65% to 85% found once. Concerning this clone itself: Its antigen remains unknown.

CDR1 SQVTM and CDR2 ANQGSEA come from the germline V gene. Trimming removed 5 bases at V and 5 bases at J, with 9 bases between. The CDR3 totals 12 residues. The chain couples TRBV29-1 to TRBJ2-2, with D possibly matching TRBD2 (6 bases). The sequenced sample consisted of PBMCs. The TCR was taken from a boy under 10 years old in good health and CMV-seronegative. The CDR3 nucleotides read TGCAGCGTTAATGGGAGGACCGGGGAGCTGTTTTTT. As protein: CSVNGRTGELFF.